The present T cell receptor beta chain was sequenced within a study of TIL therapy for anti-PD-1-resistant metastatic lung cancer. Looking at the study overall: Median tumor mutation burden was around 1.6 mutations per megabase.

Documented time point: pre-treatment sample, taken before nivolumab and TIL therapy. Germline-derived CDR1 and CDR2 are SGHDN and FVKESK. With 4 bases removed from V and 7 bases from J, the gap between germline ends came to 16 bases. CDR3 length equals 14 residues. Sequencing used immunoSEQ v3. The protocol was immunoSEQ multiplex PCR, while the TCRdb copy is restricted to in-frame clones and leaves out a portion. The sample has more than 50,000 clones, roughly 91% seen once. The J gene is TRBJ1-2, the V gene TRBV14; possibly TRBD1 for D (5 bases). This specimen consisted of blood, obtained at baseline. This clonotype was sampled from a person aged 25-85 years with non-small cell lung cancer. The CDR3 is CASSPFEGLGGYTF. CDR3 in DNA: TGTGCCAGCAGCCCATTCGAGGGGCTGGGTGGCTACACCTTC.